The clone carrying this T cell receptor beta chain is a singleton in its sample. These data originate in a study of long-term antiretroviral therapy in people with HIV. Sequencing used immunoSEQ v3.0 at survey level. Here immunoSEQ multiplex PCR was the method, and the copy in TCRdb shows in-frame clones only, minus some. The table shows approximately 15,000 clones, with around 83% occurring only once. CDR1 is MNHEY, CDR2 SMNVEV, per germline (reference sequence). The CDR3 has 13 amino acids. The ends were cut back, 6 bases at V and 2 bases at J, with 9 bases in the middle. This material consisted of unsorted PBMCs, taken 0.4 years after starting antiretroviral therapy. The clonotype comes from a man aged 25 to 40 with HIV. The chain combines TRBV27 with TRBJ2-3; maybe TRBD1 (6 bases). CDR3 region: CASRDSLTDTQYF. CDR3 bases: TGTGCCAGCAGGGACAGTCTCACAGATACGCAGTATTTT.